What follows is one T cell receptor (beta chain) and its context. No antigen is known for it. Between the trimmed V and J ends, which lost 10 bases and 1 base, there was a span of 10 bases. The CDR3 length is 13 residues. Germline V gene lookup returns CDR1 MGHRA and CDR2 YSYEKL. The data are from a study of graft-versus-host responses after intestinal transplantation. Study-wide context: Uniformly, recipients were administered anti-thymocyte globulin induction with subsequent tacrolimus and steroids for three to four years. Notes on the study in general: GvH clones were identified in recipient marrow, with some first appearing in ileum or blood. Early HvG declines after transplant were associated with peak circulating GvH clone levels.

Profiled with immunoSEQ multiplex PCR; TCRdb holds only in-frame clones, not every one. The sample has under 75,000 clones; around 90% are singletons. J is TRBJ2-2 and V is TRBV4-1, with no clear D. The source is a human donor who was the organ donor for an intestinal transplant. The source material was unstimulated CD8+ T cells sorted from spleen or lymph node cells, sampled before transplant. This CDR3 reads CATQAVNTGELFF. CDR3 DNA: TGCGCCACCCAAGCCGTGAACACCGGGGAGCTGTTTTTT.